The sequence of this T cell receptor beta chain was determined in a study of T cells in Graves' hyperthyroidism and ophthalmopathy. V shed 4 bases, J shed 5 bases, and the junction held 4 bases outside the gene matches. Per the germline V gene, CDR1 is SGHRS and CDR2 is YFSETQ. The CDR3 consists of 14 residues. Exclusion followed for patients with uncontrolled infection, other autoimmune disease, pregnancy or lactation. Diagnoses used clinical symptoms, serum thyroxine and TRAb, thyroid ultrasound and orbital computed tomography. This clonotype was found many times. TCR beta CDR3 regions were amplified from RNA transcripts. HTBI primers were employed in a first-round RT-PCR of the TCR CDR3. One entry per CDR3 protein results from TCRdb running MiXCR on the multiplex PCR reads. The sample holds roughly 500,000 distinct CDR3 sequences, 46% seen once.

The source material was peripheral blood or thyroid tissue (not recorded which). The clonotype was recovered from an adult woman with Graves' disease, either hyperthyroidism or ophthalmopathy (not recorded which). V is TRBV5-1 and J is TRBJ2-7; 12 positions match TRBD2. This chain's CDR3 is CASSPTSGRNEQYF. The CDR3 coding sequence is TGCGCCAGCAGCCCGACTAGCGGGAGAAACGAGCAGTACTTC.